This section outlines one T cell receptor (beta chain) sequence together with its context. These donors, healthy bone marrow donors, were studied. PCR was performed using 60 Vbeta and 13 Jbeta primers. Produced via immunoSEQ multiplex PCR; TCRdb's table is partial and in-frame only. The sample yields approximately 100,000 clones, 60% to 80% seen once. The data belong to a study of cytomegalovirus exposure and HLA in healthy donors. There are 15 residues in the CDR3. Germline loops: CDR1 SGHTA, CDR2 FQGTGA. Unmatched junction bases numbered 9, after V lost 5 bases and J lost 5 bases. Material: PBMCs. The receptor comes from a young woman in good health and CMV-seropositive. This chain links TRBV7-3 with TRBJ2-1, with 7 bases aligning to TRBD2. CDR3 DNA sequence: TGTGCCAGCAGCCCCCGACTAGCCGGGGACAATGAGCAGTTCTTC. It translates to CASSPRLAGDNEQFF.